This T cell receptor beta chain comes out of a study of human T cells and chemical hapten exposure. Specified time point: patch test 3, about 24 weeks after DPC sensitization. Treatment noted: therapeutic diphenylcyclopropenone sensitization with weekly scalp DPC. Extraction of total RNA was performed on unfractionated whole blood. This clonotype was seen more than once but under ten times. No antigen is known for it. General study findings and limits: With DPC sensitization, TCRs exceeding 1 in 1000 frequency showed no change.

Original methodology: There were a median of around 100,000 TCRs per sample, with a range from about 23,224 to 690,600. In TCRdb, the RACE reads were re-called with MiXCR into one record per CDR3 protein. The V and J calls follow TCRdb's processing rather than the paper's. In the table there are some 180,000 distinct CDR3 sequences, under 30% of which are singletons. The CDR3 length is 16 residues. The gene calls are TRBV12-2 and TRBJ2-3; TRBD1 is the table's D call, not checked against the DNA. TRBV12-2 is reported as a pseudogene. The material was whole blood, obtained in connection with sensitization to the hapten diphenylcyclopropenone (DPC). This TCR came from a woman between 35 and 50 years old with alopecia areata. Some clones in this sample may be carry-over from other donors' samples. The CDR3 DNA sequence: TGTGCAAGTCGCTCCCGGCCTGGGACAGGGATGGATACGCAGTATTTT. Protein sequence: CASRSRPGTGMDTQYF.